This is a list of T cell receptor beta chains from one sample in a study of vaccination effects on CD4 cells after COVID-19. The repertoire was sequenced with immunoSEQ multiplex PCR; TCRdb's copy has only in-frame clones and lacks some. Among about 14,000 clones listed, over 60% were seen once. These receptors have no identified antigens. Here the sequenced sample was CD4+ T cells from PBMCs cultured with HCoV-NL63 spike peptides, taken after COVID-19 vaccination. The receptors derive from a human donor who had a prior SARS-CoV-2 infection. CDR3s include the opening cysteine and the closing phenylalanine or tryptophan. A D gene is named only where the DNA matches it firmly. Some rows mark clone size as missing; the rest say once, few, many or name a class of expanded clone.

size: -; V: TRBV15; J: TRBJ2-7; D: -; CDR3: CATSRDPRHPGEQYF; DNA: TGTGCCACCAGCAGAGATCCCAGACACCCGGGGGAGCAGTACTTC
size: once; V: TRBV10-3; J: TRBJ2-7; D: TRBD1; CDR3: CASREGQGVGEQYF; DNA: TGTGCCTCACGCGAGGGACAGGGGGTGGGGGAGCAGTACTTC
size: -; V: TRBV7-2; J: TRBJ2-2; D: TRBD1; CDR3: CASSLGVLGTGGSTGELFF; DNA: TGTGCCAGCAGCTTAGGAGTCTTGGGTACAGGGGGCAGCACCGGGGAGCTGTTTTTT
size: few; V: TRBV27; J: TRBJ2-5; D: -; CDR3: CASSRELGGTQYF; DNA: TGTGCCAGCAGTAGAGAGCTCGGGGGGACCCAGTACTTC
size: once; V: TRBV3-1/TRBV3-2; J: TRBJ2-5; D: -; CDR3: CASSQTGAIQETQYF; DNA: TGTGCCAGCAGCCAGACGGGGGCCATCCAAGAGACCCAGTACTTC
size: few; V: TRBV6-2/TRBV6-3; J: TRBJ2-6; D: TRBD1; CDR3: CASSLRFRDRGYGANVLTF; DNA: TGTGCCAGCAGCTTACGCTTTAGGGACAGGGGATACGGGGCCAACGTCCTGACTTTC
size: -; V: TRBV21-1; J: TRBJ1-4; D: -; CDR3: CASSDRQGANEKLFF; DNA: TGTGCCAGCAGCGACAGACAGGGGGCTAATGAAAAACTGTTTTTT
size: -; V: TRBV6-2/TRBV6-3; J: TRBJ2-3; D: -; CDR3: CASSGAERSTDTQYF; DNA: TGTGCCAGCAGCGGTGCGGAGCGAAGCACAGATACGCAGTATTTT
size: -; V: TRBV7-3; J: TRBJ2-1; D: TRBD2; CDR3: CASSPGLAGTGEQFF; DNA: TGTGCCAGCAGCCCGGGACTAGCGGGAACGGGTGAGCAGTTCTTC
size: once; V: TRBV7-3; J: TRBJ1-2; D: -; CDR3: CASSLAGFSGYTF; DNA: TGTGCCAGCAGCTTGGCCGGTTTTAGTGGCTACACCTTC
size: few; V: TRBV19; J: TRBJ2-1; D: TRBD2; CDR3: CASSILVGGGSYNEQFF; DNA: TGTGCCAGTAGTATCTTGGTTGGCGGGGGCTCCTACAATGAGCAGTTCTTC
size: few; V: TRBV2; J: TRBJ2-2; D: TRBD1; CDR3: CASFPKPGTANTGELFF; DNA: TGTGCCAGTTTCCCGAAGCCCGGGACAGCAAACACCGGGGAGCTGTTTTTT
size: -; V: TRBV3-1/TRBV3-2; J: TRBJ2-2; D: -; CDR3: CASSQDFIMAGELFF; DNA: TGTGCCAGCAGCCAAGATTTCATTATGGCCGGGGAGCTGTTTTTT
size: -; V: TRBV10-2; J: TRBJ1-2; D: -; CDR3: CAAGQNYGYTF; DNA: TGCGCCGCGGGGCAGAACTATGGCTACACCTTC
size: -; V: TRBV28; J: TRBJ2-7; D: TRBD1; CDR3: CASRPWDSDYEQYF; DNA: TGTGCCAGCAGACCTTGGGACAGCGACTACGAGCAGTACTTC
size: few; V: TRBV15; J: TRBJ2-3; D: -; CDR3: CATSRRRGADTDTQYF; DNA: TGTGCCACCAGCAGACGTAGGGGGGCAGATACAGATACGCAGTATTTT
size: -; V: TRBV5-1; J: TRBJ2-7; D: -; CDR3: CASSLQQGYEQYF; DNA: TGCGCCAGCAGCTTGCAACAGGGATACGAGCAGTACTTC
size: -; V: TRBV4-3; J: TRBJ2-7; D: -; CDR3: CASSQSTHIVYEQYF; DNA: TGCGCCAGCAGCCAGTCGACTCATATTGTCTACGAGCAGTACTTC
size: once; V: TRBV4-3; J: TRBJ2-2; D: -; CDR3: CASSQDPQVNTGELFF; DNA: TGCGCCAGCAGCCAAGATCCCCAAGTTAACACCGGGGAGCTGTTTTTT
size: -; V: TRBV7-9; J: TRBJ1-4; D: -; CDR3: CASSLGEMSNEKLFF; DNA: TGTGCCAGCAGCTTAGGAGAGATGTCTAATGAAAAACTGTTTTTT
size: -; V: TRBV27; J: TRBJ2-1; D: -; CDR3: CASSLTTEGGKFF; DNA: TGTGCCAGCAGTCTGACTACCGAGGGCGGAAAGTTCTTC
size: -; V: TRBV5-6; J: TRBJ2-7; D: TRBD1; CDR3: CASSPGTEYEQYF; DNA: TGTGCCAGCAGCCCCGGGACAGAGTACGAGCAGTACTTC
size: -; V: TRBV4-3; J: TRBJ2-7; D: -; CDR3: CASSRRLGGTYEQYF; DNA: TGCGCCAGCAGCCGACGACTAGGGGGCACCTACGAGCAGTACTTC
size: -; V: TRBV18; J: TRBJ2-1; D: -; CDR3: CASSRLGHLSYNEQFF; DNA: TGTGCCAGCTCACGACTGGGACACCTCTCCTACAATGAGCAGTTCTTC
size: -; V: TRBV5-1; J: TRBJ2-7; D: -; CDR3: CASSARELALHEQYF; DNA: TGCGCCAGCAGCGCAAGGGAACTAGCTCTCCACGAGCAGTACTTC
size: -; V: TRBV4-1; J: TRBJ2-1; D: TRBD2; CDR3: CASSPWGGTEQFF; DNA: TGCGCCAGCAGCCCTTGGGGGGGGACCGAGCAGTTCTTC
size: -; V: TRBV6-2/TRBV6-3; J: TRBJ2-7; D: -; CDR3: CASSRGRRQSYYEQYF; DNA: TGTGCCAGCAGTCGGGGCCGCAGACAGTCCTACTACGAGCAGTACTTC
size: -; V: TRBV25-1; J: TRBJ1-2; D: -; CDR3: CASSEYGGSSYTF; DNA: TGTGCCAGCAGTGAATATGGGGGAAGTAGCTACACCTTC
size: -; V: TRBV6-6; J: TRBJ2-4; D: -; CDR3: CASSYPGYLAKNIQYF; DNA: TGTGCCAGCAGTTACCCGGGTTACTTAGCCAAAAACATTCAGTACTTC
size: -; V: TRBV5-1; J: TRBJ1-1; D: -; CDR3: CASSLEGGGTEAFF; DNA: TGCGCCAGCAGCTTGGAGGGCGGGGGGACTGAAGCTTTCTTT